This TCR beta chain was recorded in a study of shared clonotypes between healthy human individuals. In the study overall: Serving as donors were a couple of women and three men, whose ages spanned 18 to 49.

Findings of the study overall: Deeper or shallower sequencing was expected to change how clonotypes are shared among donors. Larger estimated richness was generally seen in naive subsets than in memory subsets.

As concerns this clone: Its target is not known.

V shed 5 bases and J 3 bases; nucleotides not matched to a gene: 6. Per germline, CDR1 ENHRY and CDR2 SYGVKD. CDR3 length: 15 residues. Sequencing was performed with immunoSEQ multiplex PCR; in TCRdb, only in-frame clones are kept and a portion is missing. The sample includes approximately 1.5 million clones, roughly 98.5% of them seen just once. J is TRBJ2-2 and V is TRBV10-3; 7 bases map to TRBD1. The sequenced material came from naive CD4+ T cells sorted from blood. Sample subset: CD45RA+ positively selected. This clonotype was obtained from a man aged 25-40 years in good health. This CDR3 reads CAISSRDSYTGELFF. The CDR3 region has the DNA TGTGCCATCAGTTCCCGGGACAGTTACACCGGGGAGCTGTTTTTT.